These 26 T cell receptor beta chains share one sample of origin, sequenced in a study of control samples from healthy donors and cancer patients. Sequencing used immunoSEQ multiplex PCR; TCRdb keeps in-frame clones, though not all of them. The sample carries 130,000 or so clones, 80% to 90% recorded once. The sample comprised blood. Receptors originate from a man aged 25 to 40 in good health.

V is TRBV25-1 and J is TRBJ2-7, with TRBD1 as a possible D gene (6 bases). This CDR3 has 16 amino acids. The V end lost 4 bases, the J end lost 2 bases, and 18 bases lay between the germline ends. Per the germline V gene, CDR1 is MGHDK and CDR2 is SYGVNS. CDR3: CASSGSQGTGPYEQYF. Here the CDR3 DNA reads TGTGCCAGCAGTGGGTCACAGGGTACAGGGCCCTACGAGCAGTACTTC.

This chain links TRBV5-8 with TRBJ1-1, with D tentatively TRBD1 (6 bases). With 1 base removed from V and 4 bases from J, the gap between germline ends came to 14 bases. The CDR3 runs 15 residues. Germline V gene data show CDR1 as SGHTS and CDR2 as YDEGEE. CDR3 DNA sequence: TGTGCCAGCAGCTTGAGGACAGAGGACATCACTGAAGCTTTCTTT. Translated: CASSLRTEDITEAFF.

Comment on this clone: The same CDR3 arises from other DNA sequences in this sample as well. The V gene is TRBV2, the J gene TRBJ2-4; D unclear. CDR3 length: 12 amino acids. Between the trimmed V and J ends, which lost 2 bases and 7 bases, there was a span of 6 bases. Per germline, CDR1 SNHLY and CDR2 FYNNEI. This CDR3 reads CASSETDNIQYF. CDR3 nucleotide sequence: TGTGCCAGCAGTGAAACGGATAACATTCAGTACTTC.

The CDR3 is CASSRVPGNTIYF. DNA of the CDR3: TGTGCCAGCAGTAGGGTCCCTGGAAACACCATATATTTT. The V and J genes are TRBV27 and TRBJ1-3; D gene uncertain. V lost 5 bases and J 2 bases, leaving 7 bases between the germline ends. The CDR3 has 13 residues. Germline loops: CDR1 MNHEY, CDR2 SMNVEV (reference sequence).

This clone was observed a single time. The chain links TRBV5-4 to TRBJ1-5; 11 bases match TRBD1. In germline, CDR1 is SGHNT, CDR2 YYREEE (reference sequence). The CDR3 is 17 amino acids. The V segment lost 3 bases and the J segment 3 bases; nucleotides outside the gene matches: 8. The CDR3 here is CASSSQDRGRINQPQHF. Written as DNA, the CDR3 is TGTGCCAGCAGCTCCCAGGACAGGGGGCGGATCAATCAGCCCCAGCATTTT.

This rearrangement joins TRBV18 to TRBJ1-4; D remains unclear. Trimming removed 3 bases at V and 3 bases at J, with 5 bases between. Germline-derived CDR1 and CDR2 are KGHSH and LQKENI. The CDR3 has 13 residues. This CDR3 is CASSPPANEKLFF. CDR3 nucleotides: TGTGCCAGCTCACCCCCGGCTAATGAAAAACTGTTTTTT.

This chain links TRBV5-1 with TRBJ2-1; TRBD2 aligns across 14 bases. J was trimmed by 8 bases and V by 0 bases; bases with no gene match: 1. Germline V gives CDR1 SGHRS, CDR2 YFSETQ. CDR3 size: 15 residues. CDR3 loop: CASSLGTSGGYEQFF. In DNA form, the CDR3 reads TGCGCCAGCAGCTTGGGGACTAGCGGGGGGTATGAGCAGTTCTTC. The full variable domain, its missing parts supplied by reference TRBV5-1 and TRBJ2-1, is KAGVTQTPRYLIKTRGQQVTLSCSPISGHRSVSWYQQTPGQGLQFLFEYFSETQRNKGNFPGRFSGRQFSNSRSEMNVSTLELGDSALYLCASSLGTSGGYEQFFGPGTRLTVL.

V usage is TRBV5-1 and J usage is TRBJ1-4; no reliable D call. CDR3 length equals 14 residues. Germline-derived CDR1 and CDR2 are SGHRS and YFSETQ. V was clipped by 7 bases and J by 5 bases, with 15 bases between them. CDR3: CASSPAGENEKLFF. In DNA form, the CDR3 reads TGCGCCAGCTCCCCGGCGGGAGAAAATGAAAAACTGTTTTTT.

This chain links TRBV5-1 with TRBJ1-1; 7 bases are shared with TRBD1. Germline assignment: CDR1 SGHRS and CDR2 YFSETQ. Trimming took 1 base from V and 2 from J; bases not matched to a gene: 8. The CDR3 has 16 amino acids. Here the CDR3 reads CASSLSGGFPNTEAFF. The CDR3 region has the DNA TGCGCCAGCAGCTTGTCAGGGGGTTTCCCTAACACTGAAGCTTTCTTT. Complete variable domain (other parts from reference TRBV5-1 and TRBJ1-1): KAGVTQTPRYLIKTRGQQVTLSCSPISGHRSVSWYQQTPGQGLQFLFEYFSETQRNKGNFPGRFSGRQFSNSRSEMNVSTLELGDSALYLCASSLSGGFPNTEAFFGQGTRLTVV.

The chain employs TRBV2 and TRBJ2-1; D is possibly TRBD2 (6 bases). V was shortened by 6 bases and J by 5 bases, with 17 bases between the two germline ends. The germline V gene encodes CDR1 SNHLY and CDR2 FYNNEI. The CDR3 consists of 15 residues. The CDR3 is CASRAGRLPDNEQFF. The CDR3, as DNA: TGTGCCAGCAGGGCGGGGCGGTTGCCCGACAATGAGCAGTTCTTC.

J is TRBJ2-2 and V is TRBV5-5; D is perhaps TRBD2 (6 bases). Germline values: CDR1 SGHKS, CDR2 YYEKEE (reference sequence). The V end was cut by 4 bases, the J end by 7 bases, with 17 bases between. The CDR3 length is 15 residues. The chain's CDR3 is CASSIETPGSGELFF. As DNA, the CDR3 is TGTGCCAGCAGCATAGAAACCCCCGGGAGCGGGGAGCTGTTTTTT. The full variable domain, completed using reference TRBV5-5 and TRBJ2-2, is DAGVTQSPTHLIKTRGQQVTLRCSPISGHKSVSWYQQVLGQGPQFIFQYYEKEERGRGNFPDRFSARQFPNYSSELNVNALLLGDSALYLCASSIETPGSGELFFGEGSRLTVL.

The V and J genes are TRBV5-6 and TRBJ1-5; no firm D call. Germline V lookup: CDR1 SGHDT, CDR2 YYEEEE. V was trimmed by 0 bases and J by 0 bases, leaving 4 bases between them. This CDR3 comprises 14 residues. The CDR3, as DNA: TGTGCCAGCAGCTTGGATGGTAGCAATCAGCCCCAGCATTTT. This sequence encodes CASSLDGSNQPQHF.

This chain links TRBV2 with TRBJ2-1; 7 positions agree with TRBD2. Trimming removed 5 bases from V and 7 bases from J; junction bases left unmatched: 5. The CDR3 runs 13 residues. Germline V gives CDR1 SNHLY, CDR2 FYNNEI. Written as DNA, the CDR3 is TGTGCCAGCAGTCCTCGACTAGCTAATGAGCAGTTCTTC. Encoded protein: CASSPRLANEQFF.

The chain combines TRBV5-4 with TRBJ1-1; 8 bases are shared with TRBD1. This CDR3 comprises 15 residues. Looked up from germline, CDR1 is SGHNT and CDR2 is YYREEE (reference sequence). Trimming at V came to 7 bases and at J to 0 bases, leaving 8 bases not matched to a gene. The CDR3 nucleotides are TGTGCCAGCTGGCTGGACAGGGCCGTGAACACTGAAGCTTTCTTT. This translates into CASWLDRAVNTEAFF.

The chain carries TRBV19 and TRBJ2-3; 8 bases map to TRBD1. CDR3 length: 15 amino acids. Looked up from germline, CDR1 is LNHDA and CDR2 is SQIVND (reference sequence). J gave up 3 bases and V 11 bases, and 13 bases lay outside the gene matches. CDR3 sequence: CACDETGQGTDTQYF. Written as DNA, the CDR3 is TGTGCCTGTGACGAGACTGGACAGGGTACAGATACGCAGTATTTT.

The J gene is TRBJ1-4, the V gene TRBV18; 8 bases match TRBD1. Germline V gene lookup returns CDR1 KGHSH and CDR2 LQKENI. The junction had 14 bases not matched to a gene; V was cut back by 6 bases and J by 5 bases. The CDR3 totals 17 residues. CDR3 in DNA: TGTGCCAGCTCGGAACGAACAGCAGGGGGCATAAATGAAAAACTGTTTTTT. Its translation: CASSERTAGGINEKLFF.

The V call is TRBV3-1 (or the pseudogene TRBV3-2), the J call TRBJ2-3; D possibly corresponds to TRBD1 (5 bases). Germline CDR1 reads LGHDT; CDR2 reads YNNKEL (reference sequence). V was pared by 0 bases and J by 0 bases, with 7 bases between. The CDR3 sequence is 15 residues long. CDR3 sequence (DNA): TGTGCCAGCAGCCAAGAGTACAGGAGCACAGATACGCAGTATTTT. This encodes CASSQEYRSTDTQYF.

The chain recombines TRBV9 with TRBJ1-1; no clear D gene. Germline loops: CDR1 SGDLS, CDR2 YYNGEE. This CDR3 comprises 12 residues. V dropped 7 bases and J dropped 5 bases, with 12 bases sitting between them. The DNA of the CDR3 is TGTGCCAGCCAGATTGGAGGGACTGAAGCTTTCTTT. Translated: CASQIGGTEAFF.

The rearrangement links TRBV9 to TRBJ1-1; D perhaps matches TRBD1 (5 bases). The CDR3 runs 15 residues. V was shortened by 3 bases and J by 7 bases, with 19 bases between the two germline ends. Germline V gene sequence: CDR1 SGDLS, CDR2 YYNGEE. The CDR3 here is CASSAWTTDNFEAFF. CDR3 nucleotide sequence: TGTGCCAGCAGCGCCTGGACGACGGACAATTTTGAAGCTTTCTTT.

This CDR3 is CASSPGTGADTQYF. The DNA of the CDR3 is TGTGCCAGCAGTCCCGGGACAGGGGCAGATACGCAGTATTTT. V is TRBV6-1 and J is TRBJ2-3; 10 nucleotides line up with TRBD1. CDR3 size: 14 residues. Germline loops: CDR1 MNHNS, CDR2 SASEGT. J gave up 4 bases and V 5 bases, and 3 bases lay outside the gene matches.

V usage is TRBV5-1 and J usage is TRBJ1-1; D remains ambiguous. Germline assignment: CDR1 SGHRS and CDR2 YFSETQ. Trimming removed 5 bases at V and 0 bases at J, with 8 bases between. The CDR3 totals 13 residues. CDR3 nucleotides: TGCGCCAGCAGATGGGATTTGAACACTGAAGCTTTCTTT. Translation gives CASRWDLNTEAFF.

This clone came up once. The J gene is TRBJ2-5, the V gene TRBV27; TRBD2 matches at 7 bases. The J segment lost 5 bases and the V segment lost 3 bases, leaving 0 bases of the junction unmatched. Germline V gives CDR1 MNHEY, CDR2 SMNVEV (reference sequence). CDR3 length equals 12 residues. The CDR3 coding sequence is TGTGCCAGCAGTTTCGGGGGGGAGACCCAGTACTTC. It encodes CASSFGGETQYF.

V usage is TRBV5-5 and J usage is TRBJ1-2, with D possibly matching TRBD1 (5 bases). The CDR3 is 15 residues long. CDR1 is SGHKS and CDR2 is YYEKEE in the germline V gene (reference sequence). Trimming pared 6 bases from V and 3 bases from J, leaving 18 bases between. CDR3 protein: CASTPVAGEDYGYTF. As DNA, the CDR3 is TGTGCCAGCACCCCCGTTGCGGGGGAAGACTATGGCTACACCTTC. Using reference TRBV5-5 and TRBJ1-2 for the parts outside the CDR3, the full variable domain is DAGVTQSPTHLIKTRGQQVTLRCSPISGHKSVSWYQQVLGQGPQFIFQYYEKEERGRGNFPDRFSARQFPNYSSELNVNALLLGDSALYLCASTPVAGEDYGYTFGSGTRLTVV.

The chain combines TRBV18 with TRBJ2-1; no clear D. V was clipped by 0 bases and J by 6 bases, with 3 bases between them. This CDR3 is 12 amino acids long. CDR1 and CDR2 from the germline V gene are KGHSH and LQKENI. CDR3 in amino acids: CASSPPGNEQFF. Written as DNA, the CDR3 is TGTGCCAGCTCACCACCAGGCAATGAGCAGTTCTTC.

This chain connects TRBV6-4 to TRBJ1-4, with a possible D match to TRBD1 (5 bases). V lost 4 bases to trimming and J lost 7 bases, with 10 bases between them. This CDR3 has 13 amino acids. Germline V gives CDR1 MRHNA, CDR2 SNTAGT. CDR3 protein: CASSAQGGEKLFF. The CDR3 DNA follows: TGTGCCAGCAGTGCCCAGGGCGGTGAAAAACTGTTTTTT.

This clone was recorded a few times. The chain combines TRBV18 with TRBJ2-3; possibly TRBD2 for D (5 bases). V lost 3 bases and J 6 bases, leaving 10 bases between the germline ends. CDR3 length: 13 residues. Germline CDR1 KGHSH, CDR2 LQKENI. The CDR3 region has the DNA TGTGCCAGCTCACCGCGGGTGGGGGATACGCAGTATTTT. Amino acid sequence: CASSPRVGDTQYF.